Described below is a single T cell receptor beta chain sequence and its context. Its antigen remains unknown. The sample belongs to a study of CXCR3-negative and CXCR3-positive naive CD8 T cells. Notes on the study in general: Naive CXCR3-positive and CXCR3-negative cells shared TRBV-TRBJ usage; memory cells diverged. A higher hydrophobicity marked the TRB CDR3s of CXCR3-positive naive cells versus CXCR3-negative naive cells.

Each TRB cDNA library was prepared by 5' RACE (with UMI labels). From its re-call of the 5' RACE reads, TCRdb lists each CDR3 protein once, without DNA. The sample totals 90,000 to 150,000 distinct CDR3 sequences. The CDR3 totals 17 residues. CDR1 and CDR2 (germline): LGHNA, YSLEER. Identification of naive CD8+ T cells rested on CD45RO-CCR7+CD27+CD95- status. This TCR was recovered from a human donor in good health. Some clones in this sample may be carry-over from other donors' samples. The specimen was naive CXCR3+ CD8+ T cells from blood. This sample's subset: CD45RO-CCR7+CD27+CD95- naive CD8+ T cells expressing CXCR3 (TNR3+). The chain links TRBV4-3 to TRBJ2-1; TCRdb selects TRBD2, and the lack of DNA leaves this call unchecked. This CDR3 is CASSPSPRGGAANEQFF.